This TCR beta chain was observed in a study of blood T cell repertoires in COVID-19. This table comes from immunoSEQ multiplex PCR, and its TCRdb copy is limited to in-frame clones, with some not included. The sample lists around 150,000 clones; approximately 88% were seen once. The V gene's germline CDR1 is GTSNPN and CDR2 SVGIG (reference sequence). The CDR3 has 14 amino acids. The germline V and J ends were trimmed by 0 bases and 0 bases, with 6 bases remaining between them. The rearrangement uses TRBV30 and TRBJ1-3, with D unresolved. The sequencing input was peripheral blood. The origin of this receptor is a man between 65 and 79 years old with acute or convalescent COVID-19. CDR3: CAWSVAVSGNTIYF. The CDR3 DNA is TGTGCCTGGAGTGTAGCTGTCTCTGGAAACACCATATATTTT.